Below, 3 T cell receptor beta chains from the same sample are listed, as sequenced in a study of T cell clones after liver transplantation. This table comes from immunoSEQ multiplex PCR, and its TCRdb copy is limited to in-frame clones, with some not included. Seen here are 98,000 or so clones, roughly four fifths observed once, and the top ten hold 0.85% to 1%. Sequenced here: CD4+ T cells from blood, sampled before liver transplant. These receptors all stem from a human donor who received a liver transplant.

The V gene is TRBV5-1, the J gene TRBJ2-1; 9 nucleotides line up with TRBD1. In germline, CDR1 is SGHRS, CDR2 YFSETQ. The ends lost 3 bases at V and 6 bases at J; junction bases unmatched: 7. The CDR3 is 15 amino acids. The CDR3 nucleotides are TGCGCCAGCAGCTCGGACAGGGGCCCTAGCAATGAGCAGTTCTTC. Residues: CASSSDRGPSNEQFF.

Worth noting for this clone: In the same sample, other DNA sequences code for this CDR3. V usage is TRBV25-1 and J usage is TRBJ2-7, with 7 bases lining up with TRBD1. From germline, CDR1 is MGHDK and CDR2 SYGVNS. V was pared by 2 bases and J by 2 bases, with 15 bases of the junction left unmatched. The CDR3 totals 18 residues. The CDR3 spells CASSEGPPGGSRAYEQYF. For the CDR3, the DNA is TGTGCCAGCAGTGAAGGCCCTCCAGGGGGATCTCGTGCCTACGAGCAGTACTTC.

The CDR3 sequence: CASSLGSGTYNEQFF. The DNA of the CDR3 is TGTGCCAGCTCCCTTGGGAGCGGGACCTACAATGAGCAGTTCTTC. This sequence joins TRBV18 and TRBJ2-1, with 7 bases aligning to TRBD2. In germline, CDR1 is KGHSH, CDR2 LQKENI. V lost 6 bases, J lost 2 bases, and 7 bases stayed unmatched. This CDR3 region has 15 residues. Full variable domain (outside the CDR3, taken from reference TRBV18 and TRBJ2-1): NAGVMQNPRHLVRRRGQEARLRCSPMKGHSHVYWYRQLPEEGLKFMVYLQKENIIDESGMPKERFSAEFPKEGPSILRIQQVVRGDSAAYFCASSLGSGTYNEQFFGPGTRLTVL.